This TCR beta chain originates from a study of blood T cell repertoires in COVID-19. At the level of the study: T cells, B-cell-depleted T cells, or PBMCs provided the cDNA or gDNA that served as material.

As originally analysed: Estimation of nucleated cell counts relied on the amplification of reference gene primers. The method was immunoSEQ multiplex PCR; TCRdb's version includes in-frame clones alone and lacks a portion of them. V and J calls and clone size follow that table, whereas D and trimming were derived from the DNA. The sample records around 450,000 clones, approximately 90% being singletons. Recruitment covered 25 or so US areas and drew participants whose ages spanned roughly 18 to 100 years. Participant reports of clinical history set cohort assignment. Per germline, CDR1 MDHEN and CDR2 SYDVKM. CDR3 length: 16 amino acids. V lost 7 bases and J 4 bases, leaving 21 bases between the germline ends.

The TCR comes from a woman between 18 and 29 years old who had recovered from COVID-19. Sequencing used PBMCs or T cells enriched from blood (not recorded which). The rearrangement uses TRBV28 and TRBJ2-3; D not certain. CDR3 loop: CASTIGTVPSSDTQYF. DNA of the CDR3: TGTGCCAGCACCATAGGAACAGTGCCCTCGTCAGATACGCAGTATTTT.